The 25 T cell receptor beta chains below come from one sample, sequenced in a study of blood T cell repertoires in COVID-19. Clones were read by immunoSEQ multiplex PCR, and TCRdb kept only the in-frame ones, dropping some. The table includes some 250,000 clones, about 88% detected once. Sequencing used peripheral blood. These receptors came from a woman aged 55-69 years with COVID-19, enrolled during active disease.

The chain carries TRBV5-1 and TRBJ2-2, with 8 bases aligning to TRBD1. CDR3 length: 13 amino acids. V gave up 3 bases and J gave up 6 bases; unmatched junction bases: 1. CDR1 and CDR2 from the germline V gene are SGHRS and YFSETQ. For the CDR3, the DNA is TGCGCCAGCAGCTGGACAGGGCCCGGGGAGCTGTTTTTT. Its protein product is CASSWTGPGELFF.

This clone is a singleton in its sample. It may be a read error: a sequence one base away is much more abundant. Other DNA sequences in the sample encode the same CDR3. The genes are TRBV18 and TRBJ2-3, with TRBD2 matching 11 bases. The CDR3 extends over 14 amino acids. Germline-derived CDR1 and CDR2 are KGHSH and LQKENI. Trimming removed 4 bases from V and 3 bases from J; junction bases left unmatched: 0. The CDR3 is CASSRTSGTDTQYF. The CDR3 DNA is TGTGCCAGCTCACGGACTAGCGGGACAGATACGCAGTATTTT. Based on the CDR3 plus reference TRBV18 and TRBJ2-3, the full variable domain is NAGVMQNPRHLVRRRGQEARLRCSPMKGHSHVYWYRQLPEEGLKFMVYLQKENIIDESGMPKERFSAEFPKEGPSILRIQQVVRGDSAAYFCASSRTSGTDTQYFGPGTRLTVL.

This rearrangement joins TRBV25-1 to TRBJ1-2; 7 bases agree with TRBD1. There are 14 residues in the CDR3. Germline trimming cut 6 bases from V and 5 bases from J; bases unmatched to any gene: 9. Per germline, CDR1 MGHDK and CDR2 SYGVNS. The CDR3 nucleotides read TGTGCCAGCAGGAAGACCGGGACAGATTATGGCTACACCTTC. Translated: CASRKTGTDYGYTF.

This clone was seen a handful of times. The CDR3 region has the DNA TGTGCCAGCACCCTGGCAGGGTCACCCCGCAATGAGCAGTTCTTC. Its protein product is CASTLAGSPRNEQFF. This sequence joins TRBV28 and TRBJ2-1, with TRBD1 as a possible D gene (5 bases). Per the germline V gene, CDR1 is MDHEN and CDR2 is SYDVKM. V was shortened by 7 bases and J by 6 bases, with 19 bases between the two germline ends. This CDR3 has 15 amino acids.

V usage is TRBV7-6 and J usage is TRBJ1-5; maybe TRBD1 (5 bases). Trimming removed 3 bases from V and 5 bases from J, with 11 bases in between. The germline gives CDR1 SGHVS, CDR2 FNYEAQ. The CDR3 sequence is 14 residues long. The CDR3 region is CASSFAGSDQPQHF. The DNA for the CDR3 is TGTGCCAGCAGCTTCGCAGGGTCGGATCAGCCCCAGCATTTT.

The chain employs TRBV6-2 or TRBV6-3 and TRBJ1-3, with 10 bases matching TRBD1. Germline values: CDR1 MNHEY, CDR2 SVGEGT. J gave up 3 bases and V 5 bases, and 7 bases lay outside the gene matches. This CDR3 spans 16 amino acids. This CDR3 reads CASSPPGQGYGNTIYF. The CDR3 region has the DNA TGTGCCAGCAGTCCGCCGGGACAGGGGTATGGAAACACCATATATTTT.

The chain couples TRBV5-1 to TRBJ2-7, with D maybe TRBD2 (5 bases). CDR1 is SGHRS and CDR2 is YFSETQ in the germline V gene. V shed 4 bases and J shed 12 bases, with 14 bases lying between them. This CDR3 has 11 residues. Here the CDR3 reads CASSHGLKTYF. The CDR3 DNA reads TGCGCCAGCAGCCACGGACTCAAGACGTACTTC.

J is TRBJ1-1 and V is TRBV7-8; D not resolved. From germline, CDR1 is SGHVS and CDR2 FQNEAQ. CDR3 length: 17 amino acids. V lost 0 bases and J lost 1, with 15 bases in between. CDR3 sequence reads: CASSLAFGASRNTEAFF. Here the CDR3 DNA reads TGTGCCAGCAGCTTAGCCTTCGGTGCATCAAGGAACACTGAAGCTTTCTTT. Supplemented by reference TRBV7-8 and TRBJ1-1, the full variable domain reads GAGVSQSPRYKVAKRGQDVALRCDPISGHVSLFWYQQALGQGPEFLTYFQNEAQLDKSGLPSDRFFAERPEGSVSTLKIQRTQQEDSAVYLCASSLAFGASRNTEAFFGQGTRLTVV.

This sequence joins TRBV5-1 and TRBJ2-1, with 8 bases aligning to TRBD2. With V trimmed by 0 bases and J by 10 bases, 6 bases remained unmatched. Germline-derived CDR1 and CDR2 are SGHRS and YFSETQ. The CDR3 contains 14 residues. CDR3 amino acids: CASSLGWVAGEQFF. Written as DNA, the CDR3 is TGCGCCAGCAGCTTGGGTTGGGTAGCGGGGGAGCAGTTCTTC.

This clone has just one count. The CDR3 DNA reads TGTGCCAGCAGCCAGGGCTGGGGCAATTCACCCCTCCACTTT. Its translation: CASSQGWGNSPLHF. The chain recombines TRBV7-8 with TRBJ1-6; maybe TRBD1 (5 bases). V shed 5 bases and J shed 7 bases, with 12 bases lying between them. The CDR3 runs to 14 residues. Germline loops: CDR1 SGHVS, CDR2 FQNEAQ.

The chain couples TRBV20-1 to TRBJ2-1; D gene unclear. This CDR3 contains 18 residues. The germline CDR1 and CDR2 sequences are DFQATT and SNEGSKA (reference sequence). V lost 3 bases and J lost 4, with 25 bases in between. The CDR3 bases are TGCAGTGCTAGTCCCCCTTCCCGCCTTGCGGAGCTTTACAATGAGCAGTTCTTC. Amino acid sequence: CSASPPSRLAELYNEQFF.

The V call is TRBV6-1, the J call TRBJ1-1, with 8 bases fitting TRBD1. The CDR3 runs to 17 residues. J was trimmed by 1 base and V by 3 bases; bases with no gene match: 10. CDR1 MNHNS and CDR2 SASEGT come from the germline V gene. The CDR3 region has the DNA TGTGCCAGCAGTGACCTCATCGGACAGGGAGAGAACACTGAAGCTTTCTTT. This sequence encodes CASSDLIGQGENTEAFF.

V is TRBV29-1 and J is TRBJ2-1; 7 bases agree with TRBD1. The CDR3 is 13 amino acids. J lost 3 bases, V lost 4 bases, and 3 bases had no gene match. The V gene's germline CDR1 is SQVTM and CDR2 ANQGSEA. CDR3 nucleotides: TGCAGCGTTGTCCGGGACAGCTACAATGAGCAGTTCTTC. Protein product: CSVVRDSYNEQFF.

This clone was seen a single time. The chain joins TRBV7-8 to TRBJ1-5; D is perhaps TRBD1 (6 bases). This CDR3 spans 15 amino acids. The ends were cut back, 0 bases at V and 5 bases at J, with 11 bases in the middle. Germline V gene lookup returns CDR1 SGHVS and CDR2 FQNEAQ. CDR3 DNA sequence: TGTGCCAGCAGCTTAGCGCGGGGGCCGTATCAGCCCCAGCATTTT. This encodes CASSLARGPYQPQHF.

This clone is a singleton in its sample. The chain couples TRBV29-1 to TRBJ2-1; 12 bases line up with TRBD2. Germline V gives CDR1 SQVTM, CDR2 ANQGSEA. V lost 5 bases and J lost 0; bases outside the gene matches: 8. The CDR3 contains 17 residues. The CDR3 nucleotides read TGCAGCGTTTGGACTAGCGGGACTCGGAGCTCCTACAATGAGCAGTTCTTC. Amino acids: CSVWTSGTRSSYNEQFF.

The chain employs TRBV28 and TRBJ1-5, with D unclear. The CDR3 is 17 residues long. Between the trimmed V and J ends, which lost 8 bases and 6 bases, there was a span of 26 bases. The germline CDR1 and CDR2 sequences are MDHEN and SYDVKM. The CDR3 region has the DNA TGTGCCAGCGCGATCCGCGGTCGTGTTACTTATCGTCAGCCCCAGCATTTT. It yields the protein CASAIRGRVTYRQPQHF.

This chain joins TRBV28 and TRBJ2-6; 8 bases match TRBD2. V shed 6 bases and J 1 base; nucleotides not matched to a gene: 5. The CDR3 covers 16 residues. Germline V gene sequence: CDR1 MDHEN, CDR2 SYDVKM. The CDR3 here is CASRIAGSSGANVLTF. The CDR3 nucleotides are TGTGCCAGCAGAATAGCGGGAAGTTCTGGGGCCAACGTCCTGACTTTC.

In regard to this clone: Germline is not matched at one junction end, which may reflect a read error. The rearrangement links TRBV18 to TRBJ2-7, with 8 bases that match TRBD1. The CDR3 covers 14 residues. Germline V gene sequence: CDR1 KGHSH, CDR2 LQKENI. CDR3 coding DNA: TGTGCCAGCTCATCACAGGGGGACGCCTACCAGCAGTACTTC. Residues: CASSSQGDAYQQYF.

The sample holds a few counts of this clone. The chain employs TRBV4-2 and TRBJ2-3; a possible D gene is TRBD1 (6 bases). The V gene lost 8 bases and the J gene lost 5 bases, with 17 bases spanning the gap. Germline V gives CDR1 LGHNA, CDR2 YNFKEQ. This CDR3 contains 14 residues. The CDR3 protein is CASRGWGLGDTQYF. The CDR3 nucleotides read TGTGCCAGCCGGGGTTGGGGGCTCGGAGATACGCAGTATTTT.

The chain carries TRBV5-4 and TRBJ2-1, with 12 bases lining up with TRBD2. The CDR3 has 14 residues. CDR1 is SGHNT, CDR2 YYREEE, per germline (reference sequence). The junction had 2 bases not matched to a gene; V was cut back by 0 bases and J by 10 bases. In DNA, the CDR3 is TGTGCCAGCAGCTTGGGGCTAGCGGGAGGGGAGCAGTTCTTC. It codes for CASSLGLAGGEQFF.

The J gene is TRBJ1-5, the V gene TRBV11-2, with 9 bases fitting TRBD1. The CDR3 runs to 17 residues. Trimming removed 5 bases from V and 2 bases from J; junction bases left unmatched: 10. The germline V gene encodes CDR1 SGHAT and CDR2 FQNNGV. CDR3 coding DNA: TGTGCCAGCAGCCCCGGACAGGGGAAGATAGGCAATCAGCCCCAGCATTTT. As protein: CASSPGQGKIGNQPQHF.

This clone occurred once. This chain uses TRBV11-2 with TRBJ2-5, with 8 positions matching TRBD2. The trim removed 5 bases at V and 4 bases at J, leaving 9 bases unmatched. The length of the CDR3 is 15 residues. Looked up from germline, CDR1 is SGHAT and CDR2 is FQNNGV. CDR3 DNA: TGTGCCAGCAGCCTGGCGGGAGGCCTCAGAGAGACCCAGTACTTC. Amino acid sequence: CASSLAGGLRETQYF.

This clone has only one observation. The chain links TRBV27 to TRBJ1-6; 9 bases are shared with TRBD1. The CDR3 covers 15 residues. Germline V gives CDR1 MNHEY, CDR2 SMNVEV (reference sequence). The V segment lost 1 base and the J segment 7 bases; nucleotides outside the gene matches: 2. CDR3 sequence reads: CASSLYRGQNSPLHF. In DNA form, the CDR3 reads TGTGCCAGCAGTTTATACAGGGGGCAGAATTCACCCCTCCACTTT.

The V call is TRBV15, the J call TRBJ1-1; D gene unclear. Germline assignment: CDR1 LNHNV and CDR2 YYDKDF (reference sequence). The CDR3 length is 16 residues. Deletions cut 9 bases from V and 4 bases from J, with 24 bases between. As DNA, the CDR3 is TGTGCCACGCGGGCCAGTCCAGGCCTGTCGGGCACTGAAGCTTTCTTT. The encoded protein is CATRASPGLSGTEAFF.

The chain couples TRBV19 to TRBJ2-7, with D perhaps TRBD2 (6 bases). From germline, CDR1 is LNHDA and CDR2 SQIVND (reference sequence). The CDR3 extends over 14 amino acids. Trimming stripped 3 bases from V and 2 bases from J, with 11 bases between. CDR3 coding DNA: TGTGCCAGTAGTATGGGGACTGGGACCTACGAGCAGTACTTC. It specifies CASSMGTGTYEQYF.